A single sample is the source of the 32 T cell receptor beta chains below, sequenced in a study of a mutant IDH1 vaccine in newly diagnosed glioma. The antigens these receptors bind are not known. Time point defined: week 35, safety follow-up. Topical imiquimod accompanied each vaccine dose, which consisted of 300 ug of mutant IDH1 20-mer peptide. Sequenced by immunoSEQ multiplex PCR; TCRdb stores in-frame clones only, minus some. The sample carries tens of thousands of clones, 70% to 80% recorded once. Sample: PBMCs, taken from a glioma patient whose treatment included an IDH1 peptide vaccine. The receptor source for this set is a man in his forties with glioma.

This chain uses TRBV6-1 with TRBJ1-2, with 7 bases matching TRBD1. Germline V gene lookup returns CDR1 MNHNS and CDR2 SASEGT. V gave up 1 base and J gave up 7 bases; unmatched junction bases: 6. There are 14 residues in the CDR3. The CDR3: CASSEGRSGGGYTF. The CDR3 DNA sequence: TGTGCCAGCAGTGAAGGAAGGTCAGGGGGTGGCTACACCTTC.

The chain uses TRBV6-1 and TRBJ2-3, with TRBD2 as a possible D gene (6 bases). The CDR3 covers 15 residues. V lost 3 bases to trimming and J lost 0 bases, with 10 bases between them. Germline lookup yields CDR1 MNHNS and CDR2 SASEGT. The CDR3 DNA is TGTGCCAGCAGTGAGCGGGACCCTAGCACAGATACGCAGTATTTT. It codes for CASSERDPSTDTQYF.

This chain links TRBV29-1 with TRBJ2-3; tentative D call: TRBD2 (6 bases). CDR3 length: 13 amino acids. From germline, CDR1 is SQVTM and CDR2 ANQGSEA. V was pared by 4 bases and J by 4 bases, with 12 bases between. The CDR3 region has the DNA TGCAGCGTTGTTGAGGCGGGATCAGATACGCAGTATTTT. It translates to CSVVEAGSDTQYF.

The chain joins TRBV10-1 to TRBJ2-5; a weak D match, TRBD2 (6 bases). Matching the DNA end better, TRBJ2-7 makes the J call doubtful. CDR3 length: 15 residues. Germline values: CDR1 WNHNN, CDR2 SYGVQD (reference sequence). The CDR3 DNA sequence: TGCGCCAGCAGTGAGTCGGGCGTAGCGGCCTACGAGCAGTACTTC. Translating gives CASSESGVAAYEQYF.

In its sample, this clone was seen a few times. The chain employs TRBV10-1 and TRBJ1-1, with D unclear. Germline V gene lookup returns CDR1 WNHNN and CDR2 SYGVQD (reference sequence). This CDR3 comprises 14 residues. V shed 0 bases and J shed 1 base, with 6 bases lying between them. CDR3 nucleotide sequence: TGCGCCAGCAGTGAGTCGGGCAGGAACACTGAAGCTTTCTTT. It encodes CASSESGRNTEAFF.

V is TRBV6-6 and J is TRBJ2-5, with 10 positions matching TRBD1. Germline CDR1 is MNHNY and CDR2 is SVGAGI (reference sequence). J gave up 5 bases and V 6 bases, and 12 bases lay outside the gene matches. This CDR3 region has 16 residues. CDR3 nucleotide sequence: TGTGCCAGCAGCCGGGGAACCGGGACAGGGGTCGAGACCCAGTACTTC. Translation: CASSRGTGTGVETQYF.

The genes are TRBV29-1 and TRBJ1-1, with D maybe TRBD1 (5 bases). Germline CDR1 and CDR2: SQVTM and ANQGSEA. The V gene lost 7 bases and the J gene lost 4 bases, with 13 bases spanning the gap. The CDR3 spans 12 residues. The CDR3 spells CSGTVRATEAFF. DNA of the CDR3: TGCAGCGGGACCGTCAGGGCCACTGAAGCTTTCTTT.

The chain employs TRBV20-1 and TRBJ1-1; tentatively, D is TRBD1 (5 bases). Deletions cut 0 bases from V and 11 bases from J, with 10 bases between. Germline CDR1 reads DFQATT; CDR2 reads SNEGSKA (reference sequence). The CDR3 length is 11 residues. The CDR3 sequence is CSARDQGSAFF. CDR3 bases: TGCAGTGCTAGAGATCAGGGTAGCGCTTTCTTT.

The rearrangement uses TRBV7-9 and TRBJ2-3; possibly TRBD1 for D (5 bases). The germline V and J ends were trimmed by 0 bases and 4 bases, with 8 bases remaining between them. This CDR3 spans 14 amino acids. The V gene's germline CDR1 is SEHNR and CDR2 FQNEAQ (reference sequence). DNA of the CDR3: TGTGCCAGCAGCTTAGCAGGGGCCTCAGATACGCAGTATTTT. It specifies CASSLAGASDTQYF.

The chain links TRBV29-1 to TRBJ2-1; the match to TRBD2 covers 7 bases. The CDR3 covers 14 residues. V dropped 3 bases and J dropped 13; count of bases not matched to a gene: 15. Germline lookup yields CDR1 SQVTM and CDR2 ANQGSEA. The CDR3 DNA sequence: TGCAGCGTTGAGGGACTACCGATAATAAAAACCCAGTTCTTC. It yields the protein CSVEGLPIIKTQFF.

The chain recombines TRBV7-9 with TRBJ2-7; either TRBD1 or TRBD2 may supply D (7 bases each). The CDR3 consists of 18 residues. V was cut by 3 bases and J by 2 bases, with 23 bases left in between. The V gene's germline CDR1 is SEHNR and CDR2 FQNEAQ (reference sequence). For the CDR3, the DNA is TGTGCCAGCAGCTTCTCCATCAGGGAGCGGGGACAGACCTACGAGCAGTACTTC. Its translation: CASSFSIRERGQTYEQYF.

The rearrangement joins TRBV9 to TRBJ1-1; unclear D gene. Germline CDR1 and CDR2: SGDLS and YYNGEE. V gave up 1 base and J gave up 0 bases, with 10 bases separating them. This CDR3 has 15 residues. DNA for the CDR3: TGTGCCAGCAGCGTAAAGCCCAGCATGAACACTGAAGCTTTCTTT. The encoded protein is CASSVKPSMNTEAFF.

This clone came up many times. This chain connects TRBV7-2 to TRBJ1-5; D possibly corresponds to TRBD1 (6 bases). The CDR3 sequence is 15 residues long. The V end was cut by 4 bases, the J end by 2 bases, with 12 bases between. The germline V gene encodes CDR1 SGHTA and CDR2 FQGNSA. The CDR3 nucleotides read TGTGCCAGCAGCTCGACCCCAGGGGGCAATCAGCCCCAGCATTTT. Encoded protein: CASSSTPGGNQPQHF.

For the CDR3, the DNA is TGTGCCAGCAGCTTAGCCGGGACTAGCGAATACGAGCAGTACGTC. Its protein is CASSLAGTSEYEQYV. This chain links TRBV7-2 with TRBJ2-7; 10 bases are shared with TRBD2. This CDR3 comprises 15 residues. The junction had 3 bases not matched to a gene; V was cut back by 0 bases and J by 4 bases. Per the germline V gene, CDR1 is SGHTA and CDR2 is FQGNSA.

The rearrangement joins TRBV5-8 to TRBJ1-5; D is ambiguous. V shed 4 bases and J shed 4 bases, with 9 bases lying between them. This CDR3 is 13 amino acids long. CDR1 SGHTS and CDR2 YDEGEE come from the germline V gene. The CDR3 DNA is TGTGCCAGCAGCCTTACCAAGAATCAGCCCCAGCATTTT. It specifies CASSLTKNQPQHF.

The chain links TRBV5-5 to TRBJ2-7; 7 positions match TRBD1. V shed 4 bases and J 5 bases; nucleotides not matched to a gene: 3. This CDR3 region has 12 residues. Germline V lookup: CDR1 SGHKS, CDR2 YYEKEE (reference sequence). CDR3 DNA: TGTGCCAGCAGCCAAGGGGGCAACGAGCAGTACGTC. This codes for CASSQGGNEQYV.

This rearrangement joins TRBV15 to TRBJ1-2; 9 nucleotides align to TRBD1. The germline V gene encodes CDR1 LNHNV and CDR2 YYDKDF (reference sequence). V gave up 3 bases and J gave up 2 bases; unmatched junction bases: 13. The CDR3 spans 18 residues. The DNA of the CDR3 is TGTGCCACCAGCAGTCCGTCCCGGATTGGACAGGGGAACTATGGCTACACCTTC. It translates to CATSSPSRIGQGNYGYTF.

This chain connects TRBV5-6 to TRBJ1-2, with D possibly matching TRBD1 (5 bases). CDR1 is SGHDT and CDR2 is YYEEEE in the germline V gene. The CDR3 length is 14 residues. V was trimmed by 2 bases and J by 3 bases, leaving 11 bases between them. The CDR3 DNA is TGTGCCAGCAGCTTTAGGGGTGCGGACTATGGCTACACCTTC. Translation gives CASSFRGADYGYTF.

This chain links TRBV30 with TRBJ2-1; TRBD2 aligns across 8 bases. CDR1 is GTSNPN, CDR2 SVGIG, per germline (reference sequence). The CDR3 is 15 residues long. The V gene end was trimmed by 8 bases and the J gene end by 7 bases; junction bases not matched to a gene: 16. Here the CDR3 DNA reads TGTGCCGCAGGTAGCGGGATCCAACGAAGGAATGAGCAGTTCTTC. Amino acids: CAAGSGIQRRNEQFF.

In this sample, this clone turned up a few times. The V gene is TRBV11-2, the J gene TRBJ2-1; D is unresolved. Trimming stripped 5 bases from V and 2 bases from J, with 1 base between. The V gene's germline CDR1 is SGHAT and CDR2 FQNNGV. The CDR3 runs to 11 residues. In nucleotides, the CDR3 is TGTGCCAGCAGCCCCTACAATGAGCAGTTCTTC. This encodes CASSPYNEQFF. Based on the CDR3 plus reference TRBV11-2 and TRBJ2-1, the full variable domain is EAGVAQSPRYKIIEKRQSVAFWCNPISGHATLYWYQQILGQGPKLLIQFQNNGVVDDSQLPKDRFSAERLKGVDSTLKIQPAKLEDSAVYLCASSPYNEQFFGPGTRLTVL.

The genes are TRBV5-4 and TRBJ1-2; 7 bases are shared with TRBD1. The trim removed 7 bases at V and 4 bases at J, leaving 10 bases unmatched. Germline CDR1 reads SGHNT; CDR2 reads YYREEE (reference sequence). The CDR3 is made up of 14 amino acids. This chain's CDR3 is CASSSTGVLYGYTF. In nucleotides, the CDR3 is TGTGCCAGCTCAAGTACAGGGGTTCTCTATGGCTACACCTTC.

This clone has just one count. The J gene is TRBJ2-1, the V gene TRBV9, with D unresolved. Germline CDR1 is SGDLS and CDR2 is YYNGEE. V was pared by 2 bases and J by 6 bases, with 12 bases between. This CDR3 comprises 14 residues. The CDR3 DNA sequence: TGTGCCAGCAGCGTTGGAGAGAGGTTCAATGAGCAGTTCTTC. It specifies CASSVGERFNEQFF.

Concerning this clone: An end of the junction differs from the germline gene, which may be a read error. The rearrangement uses TRBV11-2 and TRBJ2-7; D is unresolved. This CDR3 comprises 9 residues. Germline assignment: CDR1 SGHAT and CDR2 FQNNGV. The CDR3 DNA sequence: TGCCGCAGCAGGTACGAGCAGTACTTC. Translation gives CRSRYEQYF.

The rearrangement links TRBV27 to TRBJ2-6, with D unclear. The CDR3 is made up of 17 amino acids. Trimming removed 2 bases at V and 0 bases at J, with 11 bases between. The V gene's germline CDR1 is MNHEY and CDR2 SMNVEV (reference sequence). CDR3 in amino acids: CASSLTLQFSGANVLTF. The CDR3 bases are TGTGCCAGCAGTTTAACCTTACAGTTCTCTGGGGCCAACGTCCTGACTTTC.

The gene calls are TRBV7-2 and TRBJ2-3, with a tentative D call TRBD2 (5 bases). Germline-derived CDR1 and CDR2 are SGHTA and FQGNSA. Deletions cut 6 bases from V and 1 base from J, with 5 bases between. The CDR3 is 12 amino acids. CDR3 protein: CASREGTDTQYF. DNA of the CDR3: TGTGCCAGCAGGGAGGGCACAGATACGCAGTATTTT.

This chain connects TRBV5-6 to TRBJ1-2, with D hard to call. This CDR3 region has 13 residues. Trimming took 0 bases from V and 0 from J, leaving 3 bases between them. CDR1 is SGHDT, CDR2 YYEEEE, per germline. The CDR3 coding sequence is TGTGCCAGCAGCTTGGCAGCTAACTATGGCTACACCTTC. Translation: CASSLAANYGYTF. Looking up the rest from reference TRBV5-6 and TRBJ1-2 gives the full variable domain: DAGVTQSPTHLIKTRGQQVTLRCSPKSGHDTVSWYQQALGQGPQFIFQYYEEEERQRGNFPDRFSGHQFPNYSSELNVNALLLGDSALYLCASSLAANYGYTFGSGTRLTVV.

Here the CDR3 DNA reads TGTGCCAGCAGCCCCCCCGGACGGAGCAATCAGCCCCAGCATTTT. It yields the protein CASSPPGRSNQPQHF. The chain combines TRBV5-8 with TRBJ1-5; D gene uncertain. The CDR3 runs 15 residues. Trimming cost V 4 bases and J 1 base, with 12 bases left between them. Germline values: CDR1 SGHTS, CDR2 YDEGEE.

The rearrangement uses TRBV6-6 and TRBJ2-5, with D perhaps being TRBD1 or TRBD2 (5 bases each). The CDR3 has 12 amino acids. V lost 2 bases to trimming and J lost 5 bases, with 6 bases between them. The V gene's germline CDR1 is MNHNY and CDR2 SVGAGI (reference sequence). The CDR3 loop reads CASSYRDETQYF. The CDR3 region has the DNA TGTGCCAGCAGTTACAGGGACGAGACCCAGTACTTC.

The genes are TRBV6-5 and TRBJ2-1, with 11 bases matching TRBD1. Per the germline V gene, CDR1 is MNHEY and CDR2 is SVGAGI. The CDR3 is made up of 15 amino acids. J was trimmed by 12 bases and V by 6 bases; bases with no gene match: 13. CDR3 sequence: CASSMGQGGGYWQFF. CDR3 coding DNA: TGTGCCAGCAGCATGGGACAGGGGGGTGGATATTGGCAGTTCTTC.

This sequence joins TRBV28 and TRBJ1-5; D gene unclear. Looked up from germline, CDR1 is MDHEN and CDR2 is SYDVKM. The CDR3 has 14 amino acids. V shed 6 bases and J shed 3 bases, with 12 bases lying between them. The DNA of the CDR3 is TGTGCCAGCAGGCCGGTGGATGACAATCAGCCCCAGCATTTT. Encoded protein: CASRPVDDNQPQHF. Full variable domain (remainder filled in from reference TRBV28 and TRBJ1-5): DVKVTQSSRYLVKRTGEKVFLECVQDMDHENMFWYRQDPGLGLRLIYFSYDVKMKEKGDIPEGYSVSREKKERFSLILESASTNQTSMYLCASRPVDDNQPQHFGDGTRLSIL.

The chain is built from TRBV19 and TRBJ1-6; D is possibly TRBD1 (5 bases). V dropped 7 bases and J dropped 3 bases, with 10 bases sitting between them. This CDR3 has 14 residues. Per germline, CDR1 LNHDA and CDR2 SQIVND (reference sequence). The DNA of the CDR3 is TGTGCCAGTAATGGGGGGAACTATAATTCACCCCTCCACTTT. Residues: CASNGGNYNSPLHF.

DNA for the CDR3: TGTGCCAGCAGCCTAGGGACAGGGGGATCCTACGAGCAGTACTTC. Amino acids: CASSLGTGGSYEQYF. The chain combines TRBV27 with TRBJ2-7, with 11 bases that match TRBD1. V gave up 6 bases and J gave up 1 base; unmatched junction bases: 5. Germline-derived CDR1 and CDR2 are MNHEY and SMNVEV (reference sequence). The CDR3 sequence is 15 residues long.